This T cell receptor (beta chain) was retrieved from a study of cytomegalovirus exposure and HLA in healthy donors. V was clipped by 0 bases and J by 3 bases, with 15 bases between them. CDR3 length: 16 amino acids. Germline V gives CDR1 SGDLS, CDR2 YYNGEE. Here immunoSEQ multiplex PCR was the method, and the copy in TCRdb shows in-frame clones only, minus some. The table shows some 260,000 clones, with less than 95% occurring only once. The sequenced material came from PBMCs. This clonotype originated in a woman in her thirties in good health and CMV-seronegative. The chain has TRBV9 and TRBJ2-5; D may match TRBD1 or TRBD2 (5 bases each). The CDR3 DNA sequence: TGTGCCAGCAGCGTAGCTATGGGGGTAGGGGAAGAGACCCAGTACTTC. This sequence encodes CASSVAMGVGEETQYF. The complete variable domain, with remaining parts taken from reference TRBV9 and TRBJ2-5, reads DSGVTQTPKHLITATGQRVTLRCSPRSGDLSVYWYQQSLDQGLQFLIQYYNGEERAKGNILERFSAQQFPDLHSELNLSSLELGDSALYFCASSVAMGVGEETQYFGPGTRLLVL.